This TCR beta chain is drawn from a study of beta chain features in type 1 diabetes. Looking at the study overall: What patients shared with healthy donors was a similar profile of age, gender and cell yields. Taken together, all samples contributed fewer than 110 million examined sorted cells.

This CDR3 has 14 amino acids. After removal of 7 bases from V and 2 bases from J, the junction contained 8 bases not matched to a gene. Germline values: CDR1 SGHRS, CDR2 YFSETQ. General study findings and limits: These data did not resolve whether HLA type affects TCRB rearrangement. A pattern of fewer insertions and more deletions at VDJ junctions was seen in type 1 diabetes patients. Across all four CD4+ subsets, people with type 1 diabetes showed modestly shorter TCRB CDR3s.

On this clone: Antigen unknown.

The sequenced template was cDNA made from the entire isolated RNA. Assay used: immunoSEQ multiplex PCR; TCRdb lists only in-frame clones, some missing. The data show more than 250,000 clones, roughly an eighth seen once. This receptor was obtained from a man aged 30-40 years with type 1 diabetes. Material: naive CD4+ T cells from blood. This chain joins TRBV5-1 and TRBJ1-2; 7 bases are a match to TRBD1. This CDR3 reads CASQGQPENYGYTF. Here the CDR3 DNA reads TGCGCCAGCCAGGGACAGCCGGAAAACTATGGCTACACCTTC.